Reported below is one T cell receptor (beta chain). The antigen is undetermined. The source of the sample is a study of cytotoxic CD8 clonotypes in ibrutinib-treated CLL. Germline values: CDR1 SEHNR, CDR2 FQNEAQ (reference sequence). Trimming pared 8 bases from V and 3 bases from J, leaving 22 bases between. This CDR3 has 16 residues. Study-level results: Treatment left the uncommon public clonotypes either contracted or stable in frequency. Before falling back toward baseline at progression, clonality had risen at the time of ibrutinib response.

TCR beta libraries used 1.5 to 2 micrograms of DNA from cryopreserved PBMCs. Generated by immunoSEQ multiplex PCR, the TCRdb table keeps only in-frame clones and is missing some. The sample shows about 130,000 clones, about 80% of them seen only once. The TCR originated in a human donor with chronic lymphocytic leukemia. Here the sequenced sample was PBMCs, taken after 12 months of ibrutinib treatment. This chain connects TRBV7-9 to TRBJ2-5; D unclear. The CDR3 loop reads CASSAGPLPPEETQYF. CDR3 nucleotides: TGTGCCAGCTCGGCTGGGCCTTTGCCCCCCGAAGAGACCCAGTACTTC.